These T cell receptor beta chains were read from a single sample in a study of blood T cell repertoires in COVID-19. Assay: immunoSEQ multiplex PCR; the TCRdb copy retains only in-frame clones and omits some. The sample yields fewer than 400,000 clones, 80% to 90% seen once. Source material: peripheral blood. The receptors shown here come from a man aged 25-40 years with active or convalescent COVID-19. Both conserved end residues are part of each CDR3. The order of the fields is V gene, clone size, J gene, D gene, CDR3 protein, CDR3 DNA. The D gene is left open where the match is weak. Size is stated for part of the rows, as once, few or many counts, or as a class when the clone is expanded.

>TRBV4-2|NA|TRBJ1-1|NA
CASAGGSMNTEAFF
TGTGCCAGCGCTGGGGGCAGCATGAACACTGAAGCTTTCTTT
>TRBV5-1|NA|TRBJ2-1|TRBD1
CASNRGQGSYNEQFF
TGCGCCAGCAACCGCGGACAGGGCTCCTACAATGAGCAGTTCTTC
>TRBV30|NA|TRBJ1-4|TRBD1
CAWRDRGRNEKLFF
TGTGCCTGGAGGGACAGGGGAAGAAACGAAAAACTGTTTTTT
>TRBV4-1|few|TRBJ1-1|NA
CASTTGGRVGTEAFF
TGCGCCAGCACCACAGGCGGCAGGGTCGGAACTGAAGCTTTCTTT
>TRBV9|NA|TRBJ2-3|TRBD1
CASSLGTGADTQYF
TGTGCCAGCAGCCTCGGGACAGGGGCAGATACGCAGTATTTT
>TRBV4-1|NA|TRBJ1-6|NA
CASSPWGARNSPLHF
TGCGCCAGCAGCCCCTGGGGCGCAAGGAATTCACCCCTCCACTTT
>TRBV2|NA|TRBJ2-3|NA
CASQGDTQYF
TGTGCCAGTCAGGGAGATACGCAGTATTTT
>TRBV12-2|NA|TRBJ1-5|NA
CASRLARGQGSNQPQHF
TGTGCAAGTCGCTTAGCGCGGGGACAGGGGTCCAATCAGCCCCAGCATTTT
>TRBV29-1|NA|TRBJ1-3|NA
CSVGFGGDGNTIYF
TGCAGCGTTGGATTCGGCGGTGACGGAAACACCATATATTTT
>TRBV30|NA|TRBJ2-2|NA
CAWSVGDLGELFF
TGTGCCTGGAGTGTGGGAGATCTCGGGGAGCTGTTTTTT
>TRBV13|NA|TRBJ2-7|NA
CASSSRGEQYF
TGTGCCAGCAGCTCCCGGGGCGAGCAGTACTTC
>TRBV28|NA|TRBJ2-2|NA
CASSLPSRGGELFF
TGTGCCAGCAGTTTACCTAGCCGGGGCGGGGAGCTGTTTTTT
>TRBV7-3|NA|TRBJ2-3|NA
CASSAGVVTDTQYF
TGTGCCAGCAGCGCAGGGGTGGTCACAGATACGCAGTATTTT
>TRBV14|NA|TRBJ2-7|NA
CASSQDRGGEQYF
TGTGCCAGCAGCCAAGATCGGGGTGGCGAGCAGTACTTC
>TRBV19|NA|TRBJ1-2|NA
CASSIGPDRTF
TGTGCCAGTAGTATAGGACCTGACAGGACCTTC
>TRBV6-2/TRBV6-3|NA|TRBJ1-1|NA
CASSRTQGMNTEAFF
TGTGCCAGCAGTCGGACGCAGGGCATGAACACTGAAGCTTTCTTT
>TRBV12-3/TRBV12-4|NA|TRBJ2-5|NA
CASSFNSQETQYF
TGTGCCAGCAGTTTCAACTCGCAAGAGACCCAGTACTTC
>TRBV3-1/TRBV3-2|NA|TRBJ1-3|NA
CASSQRGEANTIYF
TGTGCCAGCAGCCAACGGGGGGAGGCAAACACCATATATTTT
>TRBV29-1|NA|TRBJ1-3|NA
CSVGTTGNTIYF
TGCAGCGTTGGGACAACTGGAAACACCATATATTTT
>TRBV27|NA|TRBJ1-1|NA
CASRGLPKGNTEAFF
TGTGCCAGCAGAGGACTCCCGAAGGGGAACACTGAAGCTTTCTTT
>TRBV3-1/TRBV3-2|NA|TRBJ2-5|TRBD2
CATSGTSGRGGETQYF
TGTGCCACCTCCGGGACTAGCGGGAGGGGGGGAGAGACCCAGTACTTC
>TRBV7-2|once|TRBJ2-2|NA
CASSPIFAGALIAGELFF
TGTGCCAGCAGCCCCATCTTTGCGGGGGCCCTTATAGCCGGGGAGCTGTTTTTT
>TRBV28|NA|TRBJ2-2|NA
CASSPGQANTGELFF
TGTGCCAGCAGTCCGGGACAAGCTAACACCGGGGAGCTGTTTTTT
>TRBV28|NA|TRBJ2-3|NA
CASSTNEGTQYF
TGTGCCAGCAGCACCAATGAGGGTACGCAGTATTTT
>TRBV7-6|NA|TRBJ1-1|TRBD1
CASRRGRQGAENTEAFF
TGTGCCAGCAGGAGGGGGAGACAGGGGGCGGAGAACACTGAAGCTTTCTTT
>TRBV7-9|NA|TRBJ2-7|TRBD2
CASSATRGGVYEQYF
TGTGCCAGCAGCGCGACTAGGGGAGGGGTTTACGAGCAGTACTTC
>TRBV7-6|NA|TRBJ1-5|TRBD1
CASSNLGQGAGQPQHF
TGTGCCAGCAGCAACCTGGGACAGGGGGCCGGGCAGCCCCAGCATTTT
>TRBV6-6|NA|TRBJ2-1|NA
CASSLSSGNEQFF
TGTGCCAGCAGTCTTAGTAGTGGCAATGAGCAGTTCTTC
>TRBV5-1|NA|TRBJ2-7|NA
CASRADTYEQYF
TGCGCCAGCAGGGCGGATACCTACGAGCAGTACTTC
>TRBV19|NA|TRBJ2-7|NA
CASSQGAEQYF
TGTGCCAGTAGTCAAGGGGCCGAGCAGTACTTC
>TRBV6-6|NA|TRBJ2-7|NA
CASRVALPTPEEQYF
TGTGCCAGCAGGGTGGCTCTCCCGACCCCGGAGGAGCAGTACTTC
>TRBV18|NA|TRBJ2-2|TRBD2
CASSPGTSGTGELFF
TGTGCCAGCTCACCGGGGACTAGCGGGACCGGGGAGCTGTTTTTT
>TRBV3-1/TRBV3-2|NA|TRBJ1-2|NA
CASKFRQDYGYTF
TGTGCCAGCAAATTTAGACAGGATTATGGCTACACCTTC
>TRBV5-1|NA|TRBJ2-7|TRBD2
CASSLGLAGVSYEQYF
TGCGCCAGCAGCTTGGGACTAGCGGGAGTTTCCTACGAGCAGTACTTC
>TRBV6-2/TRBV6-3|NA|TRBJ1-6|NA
CASSYLDSNSPLHF
TGTGCCAGCAGCTACTTGGACAGTAATTCACCCCTCCACTTT
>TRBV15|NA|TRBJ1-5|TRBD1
CATSLRDRGYSNQPQHF
TGTGCCACCAGCCTCCGGGACAGGGGGTATAGCAATCAGCCCCAGCATTTT
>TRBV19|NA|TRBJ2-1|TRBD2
CASRDLPLAGGPHEQFF
TGTGCCAGTAGGGATCTCCCCCTAGCGGGAGGGCCCCATGAGCAGTTCTTC
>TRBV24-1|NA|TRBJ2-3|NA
CATSVSSVGDTQYF
TGTGCCACCAGTGTGAGTAGCGTCGGAGATACGCAGTATTTT
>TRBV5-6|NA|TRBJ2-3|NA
CASSLSDTQYF
TGTGCCAGCAGCTTGTCGGATACGCAGTATTTT
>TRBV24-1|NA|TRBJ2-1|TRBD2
CATSDQASGGGYNEQFF
TGTGCCACCAGTGATCAGGCTAGCGGGGGGGGGTACAATGAGCAGTTCTTC
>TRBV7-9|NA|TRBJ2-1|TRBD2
CASSLVRGGYNEQFF
TGTGCCAGCAGCTTAGTGCGGGGGGGCTACAATGAGCAGTTCTTC
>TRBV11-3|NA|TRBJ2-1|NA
CASGSGPGDEQFF
TGTGCCAGCGGATCAGGGCCTGGCGATGAGCAGTTCTTC
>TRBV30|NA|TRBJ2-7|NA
CAWSRGGYEQYF
TGTGCCTGGTCTAGGGGGGGGTACGAGCAGTACTTC
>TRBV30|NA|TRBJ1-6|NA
CACHSGVLDSYNSPLHF
TGTGCCTGCCACTCGGGAGTTTTAGACTCCTATAATTCACCCCTCCACTTT
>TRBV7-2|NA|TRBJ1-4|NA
CASSLGWVQGRNEKLFF
TGTGCCAGCAGCTTAGGATGGGTACAGGGTCGGAATGAAAAACTGTTTTTT
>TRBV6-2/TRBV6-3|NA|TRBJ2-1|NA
CASSYGTFNEQFF
TGTGCCAGCAGTTACGGGACTTTCAATGAGCAGTTCTTC
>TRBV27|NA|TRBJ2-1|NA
CASSSPRTGSSYNEQFF
TGTGCCAGCAGTTCGCCCCGGACGGGAAGCTCCTACAATGAGCAGTTCTTC
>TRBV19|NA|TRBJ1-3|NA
CASSRRESGNTIYF
TGTGCCAGTAGTAGACGGGAATCTGGAAACACCATATATTTT